The T cell receptor (beta chain) described here comes from a study of tumor-infiltrating lymphocytes in localized non-small cell lung cancer. For the study at large: Patients included smokers and never-smokers with various histologies, some sampled after neoadjuvant chemotherapy. General study findings and limits: T-cell fraction did not differ between immunotypes IM1 and IM2. No link was found between tumor T-cell fraction and recurrence-free survival.

Method: immunoSEQ multiplex PCR; TCRdb's copy keeps in-frame clones and lacks some. The sample holds 20,000 to 25,000 clones, 50% to 70% seen once. Of note for this clone: The antigen remains undetermined.

Germline V gene data show CDR1 as SNHLY and CDR2 as FYNNEI. V was pared by 5 bases and J by 7 bases, with 15 bases between. The CDR3 extends over 13 amino acids. Source material: lung tumor tissue. V usage is TRBV2 and J usage is TRBJ2-7; no clear D gene. This receptor was identified in a human donor with non-small cell lung cancer. The chain's CDR3 is CASSSRGVGEQYF. The CDR3 DNA sequence: TGTGCCAGCAGTTCCCGCGGCGTGGGGGAGCAGTACTTC.